These T cell receptor beta chains were read from a single sample in a study of shared clonotypes between healthy human individuals. The data were produced by immunoSEQ multiplex PCR, yet TCRdb's version contains in-frame clones alone and is incomplete. The table records around 600,000 clones, approximately 97% of them present only once. Input material: naive CD4+ T cells sorted from blood. These receptors all come from a woman aged 25 to 39 in good health. The CDR3 runs from the conserved cysteine through the conserved F or W. D genes are given only for firm matches. Not every row has a clone size; where given, it reads once, few, many or a size class.

16 TRBD2 NA TRBJ2-3 TRBV10-3 TGTGCCATCAGTGAGTCCGGGACTAGCAGTACAGATACGCAGTATTTT CAISESGTSSTDTQYF
15 TRBD1 NA TRBJ1-4 TRBV6-6 TGTGCCAGCAAAGGGACAGGTCAACTTAATGAAAAACTGTTTTTT CASKGTGQLNEKLFF
15 NA NA TRBJ1-4 TRBV11-2 TGTGCCAGCAGCCCGATGGGGGGCACTAATGAAAAACTGTTTTTT CASSPMGGTNEKLFF
14 NA NA TRBJ2-2 TRBV5-1 TGCGCCAGCAGCCGGGCACAGGACACCGGGGAGCTGTTTTTT CASSRAQDTGELFF
14 NA NA TRBJ2-2 TRBV5-4 TGTGCCAGCAGCTTGGGTGGGGTCACCGGGGAGCTGTTTTTT CASSLGGVTGELFF
12 TRBD1 NA TRBJ1-5 TRBV12-5 TGTGCTAGTGGTTTGGACAGGGGGCCCCAGCATTTT CASGLDRGPQHF
15 TRBD1 NA TRBJ1-2 TRBV10-3 TGTGCCATCAGTGATCCGGACAGGGCGGTTTATGGCTACACCTTC CAISDPDRAVYGYTF
15 TRBD1 NA TRBJ2-7 TRBV19 TGTGCCAGTAGTAGCCCCCGGACAGGGCGTGGCGAGCAGTACTTC CASSSPRTGRGEQYF
19 TRBD1 once TRBJ1-3 TRBV7-8 TGTGCCAGCAGCAAAACGGGACAGGGGCGAATCCTCTCTGGAAACACCATATATTTT CASSKTGQGRILSGNTIYF
14 NA NA TRBJ2-5 TRBV6-1 TGTGCCAGCAGCAGGGGTGGACACCAAGAGACCCAGTACTTC CASSRGGHQETQYF
13 NA NA TRBJ2-5 TRBV5-1 TGCGCCAGCAGCTTGGGGGTTCAAGAGACCCAGTACTTC CASSLGVQETQYF
17 NA NA TRBJ2-6 TRBV7-3 TGTGCCAGCAGCCCGAGTCTCCGGGGGCTTGGGGCCAACGTCCTGACTTTC CASSPSLRGLGANVLTF
16 TRBD2 once TRBJ2-1 TRBV7-3 TGTGCCAGCAGCTTAAGTTCTAGCGGGAGGGGAGGGGAGCAGTTCTTC CASSLSSSGRGGEQFF
14 NA NA TRBJ2-2 TRBV28 TGTGCCAGCTATGACCCAGGGAACACCGGGGAGCTGTTTTTT CASYDPGNTGELFF
14 NA NA TRBJ1-5 TRBV19 TGTGCCAGTACCTATGGGGGAAGGGATCAGCCCCAGCATTTT CASTYGGRDQPQHF
15 NA NA TRBJ2-1 TRBV19 TGTGCCAGTAGTATACATCTAGCTGTCCGCAATGAGCAGTTCTTC CASSIHLAVRNEQFF
16 NA NA TRBJ2-4 TRBV6-6 TGTGCCAGCAGTTACCCGCCCGGGGGAGCCAAAAACATTCAGTACTTC CASSYPPGGAKNIQYF
13 NA NA TRBJ1-1 TRBV11-3 TGTGCCAGCGCGACAGAACCCAACACTGAAGCTTTCTTT CASATEPNTEAFF
15 NA once TRBJ2-3 TRBV28 TGTGCCAGCAGTTTGGATCTCGTAGGCACAGATACGCAGTATTTT CASSLDLVGTDTQYF
13 NA NA TRBJ1-1 TRBV5-6 TGTGCCAGCAGCATGGAGGCTGGGACTGAAGCTTTCTTT CASSMEAGTEAFF
13 NA once TRBJ1-5 TRBV14 TGTGCCAGCAGCCAGACAGGTGAACAGCCCCAGCATTTT CASSQTGEQPQHF
13 NA NA TRBJ1-5 TRBV19 TGTGCCAGTAGTCAGGAGGTCCGGCAGCCCCAGCATTTT CASSQEVRQPQHF
14 TRBD1 NA TRBJ1-5 TRBV5-1 TGCGCCAGCAGCATGACAGGGGGCAATCAGCCCCAGCATTTT CASSMTGGNQPQHF
13 TRBD1 NA TRBJ2-1 TRBV28 TGTGCCACCAGACAGGGCTCCTACAATGAGCAGTTCTTC CATRQGSYNEQFF
15 NA NA TRBJ2-1 TRBV5-3 TGTGCCAGAAGCTTGCTGGCATCTAGAGGTAATGAGCAGTTCTTC CARSLLASRGNEQFF
14 TRBD1 NA TRBJ2-7 TRBV27 TGTGCCAGCAGGTCGAACAGGGGCTCCTACGAGCAGTACTTC CASRSNRGSYEQYF
10 NA NA TRBJ2-1 TRBV20-1 TGCAGTGCCCGGTACAATGAGCAGTTCTTC CSARYNEQFF
18 TRBD2 NA TRBJ2-1 TRBV27 TGTGCCAGCAGTTTATTTAGCGGGAGGGCCAGTTTATACAATGAGCAGTTCTTC CASSLFSGRASLYNEQFF
14 NA NA TRBJ1-5 TRBV2 TGTGCCAGCAGTGGGATCGAGGGCAATCAGCCCCAGCATTTT CASSGIEGNQPQHF
12 NA NA TRBJ1-1 TRBV5-1 TGCGCCAGCGGAGGGGGTGAGGATCAAGCTTTCTTT CASGGGEDQAFF
13 NA NA TRBJ1-2 TRBV4-1 TGCGCCAGCAGCTCTCCAGATACTTACGGCTACACCTTC CASSSPDTYGYTF
14 NA NA TRBJ2-1 TRBV28 TGTGCCGTAGAACGGCGGGGAACCTACAATGAGCAGTTCTTC CAVERRGTYNEQFF
16 TRBD1 once TRBJ1-1 TRBV28 TGTGCCAGCAGTTCCTTCCGGGACAGGGGGAACACTGAAGCTTTCTTT CASSSFRDRGNTEAFF
15 TRBD1 NA TRBJ1-2 TRBV28 TGTGCCAGCAATAAGCCCGGGACAGGGGTGACTGGCTACACCTTC CASNKPGTGVTGYTF
15 NA NA TRBJ2-2 TRBV12-2 TGTGCAAGCCGGTGGGGGCCCCCGAACACCGGGGAGCTGTTTTTT CASRWGPPNTGELFF
14 TRBD2 NA TRBJ2-7 TRBV2 TGTGCCAGCAGTCCGACTAGCGGCTCCTACGAGCAGTACTTC CASSPTSGSYEQYF
16 NA NA TRBJ2-2 TRBV10-1 TGCGCCAGCAGTGAGTCGAAAAACGCGGACACCGGGGAGCTGTTTTTT CASSESKNADTGELFF
14 NA once TRBJ2-7 TRBV28 TGTGCCAGCGGGCTAGAGGAAGTTTTCTACGAGCAGTACTTC CASGLEEVFYEQYF
14 TRBD1 NA TRBJ1-4 TRBV6-6 TGTGCCACTCTCGACGGGACAGGGCATGGAAAACTGTTTTTT CATLDGTGHGKLFF
14 TRBD1 NA TRBJ2-7 TRBV25-1 TGTGCCAGCAGTGGGGACAGTGGACAGTACGAGCAGTACTTC CASSGDSGQYEQYF
15 TRBD1 NA TRBJ2-2 TRBV6-4 TGTGCCAGCAGTGACGGACAGGGCTTGGGCGGGGAGCTGTTTTTT CASSDGQGLGGELFF
19 TRBD1 NA TRBJ2-7 TRBV11-2 TGTGCCAGCAGCTGGGACAGACAGGGGGCGACGCCGGCTCCCTACGAGCAGTACTTC CASSWDRQGATPAPYEQYF
14 NA NA TRBJ1-1 TRBV5-1 TGCGCCAGCAGCAGAGAAATGATAGGGACTGAAGCTTTCTTT CASSREMIGTEAFF
14 NA NA TRBJ2-6 TRBV19 TGTGCCAGTACCCCATTATCTGGGGCCAACGTCCTGACTTTC CASTPLSGANVLTF
12 NA NA TRBJ1-1 TRBV5-1 TGCGCCAGCAGCTTAGGACGTAATGAAGCTTTCTTT CASSLGRNEAFF
17 TRBD2 NA TRBJ2-1 TRBV5-5 TGTGCCAGCAGCTTGGAGGTGGCGGGACTAGGATTCAATGAGCAGTTCTTC CASSLEVAGLGFNEQFF
14 NA NA TRBJ2-5 TRBV5-1 TGCGCCAGCAGCTTGGCCCACAGGGCGGAGACCCAGTACTTC CASSLAHRAETQYF
14 NA NA TRBJ1-1 TRBV6-5 TGTGCCAGCAGTCGCAGGGCCATGAACACTGAAGCTTTCTTT CASSRRAMNTEAFF
14 TRBD1 NA TRBJ2-1 TRBV27 TGTGCCAGCGGGGGACAGTCCGGGTACAATGAGCAGTTCTTC CASGGQSGYNEQFF
14 NA NA TRBJ2-1 TRBV28 TGTGCCAGCAGTTTAACAGGGATTTGGAATGAGCAGTTCTTC CASSLTGIWNEQFF
14 NA NA TRBJ2-7 TRBV18 TGTGCCAGCTCACAACAGTATGGCTCCTACGAGCAGTACTTC CASSQQYGSYEQYF
18 NA NA TRBJ2-1 TRBV10-3 TGTGCCATCAGCGATATCAGCCGGAGGGCCCCGAAGCACAATGAGCAGTTCTTC CAISDISRRAPKHNEQFF
14 NA NA TRBJ2-1 TRBV29-1 TGCAGCGGGGCCCTAGCGATCCCTAACAATGAGCAGTTCTTC CSGALAIPNNEQFF
15 TRBD1 NA TRBJ1-2 TRBV18 TGTGCCAGCCAAGTAGAGACAGGGCTCGGCTATGGCTACACCTTC CASQVETGLGYGYTF
14 NA NA TRBJ2-7 TRBV11-2 TGTGCCAGCAGCTTAGATCAGTGGAGTTACGAGCAGTACTTC CASSLDQWSYEQYF
15 NA NA TRBJ2-7 TRBV11-2 TGTGCCAGCAGCTTATTGACTAGGGGCGCCTACGAGCAGTACTTC CASSLLTRGAYEQYF
13 NA NA TRBJ2-7 TRBV19 TGTGCCAGTAGTCCCAAACAGCGGGTGAAGCAGTACTTC CASSPKQRVKQYF